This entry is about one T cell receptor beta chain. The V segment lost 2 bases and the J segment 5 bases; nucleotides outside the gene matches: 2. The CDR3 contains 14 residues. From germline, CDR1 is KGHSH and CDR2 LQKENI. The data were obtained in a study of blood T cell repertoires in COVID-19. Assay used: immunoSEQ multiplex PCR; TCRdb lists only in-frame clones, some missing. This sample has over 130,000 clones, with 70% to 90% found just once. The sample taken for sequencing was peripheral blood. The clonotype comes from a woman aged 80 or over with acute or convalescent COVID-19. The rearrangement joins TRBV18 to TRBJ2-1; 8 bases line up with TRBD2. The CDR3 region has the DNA TGTGCCAGCTCACCATGGCGGGGGGACAATGAGCAGTTCTTC. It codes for CASSPWRGDNEQFF.